This note documents a single T cell receptor (beta chain) sequence. How the authors handled the data: Amplification from reference gene primers served as the basis for estimated nucleated cell counts. Profiling relied on immunoSEQ multiplex PCR, and the TCRdb table lists in-frame clones only, not all of them. V, J and clone size derive from that table, while D and trimming were established from the DNA sequence. The sample lists around 80,000 clones; about 85% were seen once. The sample is drawn from a study of blood T cell repertoires in COVID-19. Study at large: Acute and convalescent COVID-19 samples came from the United States, Italy and Spain. T cells, B-cell-depleted T cells, or PBMCs provided the cDNA or gDNA that served as material.

With 4 bases clipped from V and 1 base from J, the junction kept 11 bases outside the gene matches. This CDR3 spans 17 amino acids. The V gene's germline CDR1 is LGHDT and CDR2 YNNKEL (reference sequence). This sequence originates from a human donor in a cohort sampled during active COVID-19. This rearrangement joins TRBV3-1 (or the pseudogene TRBV3-2) to TRBJ2-3; 7 bases agree with TRBD2. Source material: peripheral blood. The CDR3 sequence is CASSPPRGRGGTDTQYF. CDR3 in DNA: TGTGCCAGCAGCCCCCCCCGCGGTCGGGGGGGCACAGATACGCAGTATTTT.